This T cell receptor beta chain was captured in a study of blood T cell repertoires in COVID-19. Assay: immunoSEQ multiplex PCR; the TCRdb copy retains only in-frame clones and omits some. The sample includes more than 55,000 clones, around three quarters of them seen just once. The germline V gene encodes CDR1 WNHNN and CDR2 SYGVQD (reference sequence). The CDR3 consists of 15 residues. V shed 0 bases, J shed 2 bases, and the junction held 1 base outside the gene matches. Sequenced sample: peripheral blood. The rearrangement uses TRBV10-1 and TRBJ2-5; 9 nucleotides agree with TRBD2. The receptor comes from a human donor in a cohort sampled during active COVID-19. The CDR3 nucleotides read TGCGCCAGCAGTGAGTCGGCGGGAGGGCAAGAGACCCAGTACTTC. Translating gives CASSESAGGQETQYF.